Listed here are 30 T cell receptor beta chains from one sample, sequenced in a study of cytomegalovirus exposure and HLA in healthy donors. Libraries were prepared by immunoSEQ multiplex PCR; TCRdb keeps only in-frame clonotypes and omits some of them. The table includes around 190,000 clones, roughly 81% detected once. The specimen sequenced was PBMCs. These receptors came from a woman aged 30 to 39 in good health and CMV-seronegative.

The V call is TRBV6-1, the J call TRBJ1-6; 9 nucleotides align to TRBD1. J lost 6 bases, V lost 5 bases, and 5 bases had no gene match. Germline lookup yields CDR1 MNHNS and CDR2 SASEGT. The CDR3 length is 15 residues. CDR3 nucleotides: TGTGCCAGCAGTTTCCCGGACAGGGGTAATTCACCCCTCCACTTT. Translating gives CASSFPDRGNSPLHF.

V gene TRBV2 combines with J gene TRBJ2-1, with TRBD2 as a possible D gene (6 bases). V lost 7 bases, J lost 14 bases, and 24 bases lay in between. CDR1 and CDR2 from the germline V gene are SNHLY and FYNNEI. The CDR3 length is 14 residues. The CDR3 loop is CASTRGSSYIPEFF. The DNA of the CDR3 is TGTGCCAGCACCCGGGGGAGTTCATACATTCCGGAGTTCTTC.

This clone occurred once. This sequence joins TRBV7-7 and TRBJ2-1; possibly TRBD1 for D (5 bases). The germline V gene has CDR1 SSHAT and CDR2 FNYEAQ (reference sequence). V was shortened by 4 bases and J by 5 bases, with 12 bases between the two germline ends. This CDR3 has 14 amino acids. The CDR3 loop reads CASSSGQVNNEQFF. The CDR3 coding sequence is TGTGCCAGCAGCTCCGGACAAGTTAACAATGAGCAGTTCTTC.

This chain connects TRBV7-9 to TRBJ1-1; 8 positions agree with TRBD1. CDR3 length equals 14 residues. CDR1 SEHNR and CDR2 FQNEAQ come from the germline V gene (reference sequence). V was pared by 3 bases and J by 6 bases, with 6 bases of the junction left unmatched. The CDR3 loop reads CASSFTGGEAEAFF. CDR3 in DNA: TGTGCCAGCAGCTTTACAGGGGGGGAGGCTGAAGCTTTCTTT. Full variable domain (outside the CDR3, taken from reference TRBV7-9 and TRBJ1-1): DTGVSQNPRHKITKRGQNVTFRCDPISEHNRLYWYRQTLGQGPEFLTYFQNEAQLEKSRLLSDRFSAERPKGSFSTLEIQRTEQGDSAMYLCASSFTGGEAEAFFGQGTRLTVV.

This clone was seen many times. CDR3 sequence: CVLSVGYGYTF. CDR3 nucleotide sequence: TGTGTCCTCAGCGTGGGCTATGGCTACACCTTC. The chain joins TRBV30 to TRBJ1-2; D is unclear. The CDR3 extends over 11 amino acids. Germline values: CDR1 GTSNPN, CDR2 SVGIG (reference sequence).

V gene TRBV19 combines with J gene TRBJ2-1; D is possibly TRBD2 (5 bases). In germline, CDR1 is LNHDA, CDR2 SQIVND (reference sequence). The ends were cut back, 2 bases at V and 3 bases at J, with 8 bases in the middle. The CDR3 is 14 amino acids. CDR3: CASSITGSYNEQFF. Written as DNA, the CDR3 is TGTGCCAGTAGTATAACTGGGAGCTACAATGAGCAGTTCTTC.

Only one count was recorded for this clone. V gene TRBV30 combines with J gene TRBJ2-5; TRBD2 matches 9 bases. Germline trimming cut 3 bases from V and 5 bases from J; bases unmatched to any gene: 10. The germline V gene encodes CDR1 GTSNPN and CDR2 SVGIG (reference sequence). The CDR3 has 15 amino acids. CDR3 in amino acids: CAWSPQREVWETQYF. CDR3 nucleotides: TGTGCCTGGAGCCCCCAGCGGGAGGTATGGGAGACCCAGTACTTC.

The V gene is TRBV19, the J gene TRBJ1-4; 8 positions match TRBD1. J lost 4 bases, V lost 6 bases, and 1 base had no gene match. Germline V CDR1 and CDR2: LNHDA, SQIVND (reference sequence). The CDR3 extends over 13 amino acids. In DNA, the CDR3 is TGTGCCAGTAGCAGGGGGCTTAATGAAAAACTGTTTTTT. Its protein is CASSRGLNEKLFF.

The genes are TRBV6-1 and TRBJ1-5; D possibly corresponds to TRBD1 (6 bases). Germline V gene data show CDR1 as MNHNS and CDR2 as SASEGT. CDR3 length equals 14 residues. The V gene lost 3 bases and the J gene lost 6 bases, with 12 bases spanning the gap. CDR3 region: CASSETGAGQPQHF. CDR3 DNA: TGTGCCAGCAGTGAGACAGGAGCTGGTCAGCCCCAGCATTTT.

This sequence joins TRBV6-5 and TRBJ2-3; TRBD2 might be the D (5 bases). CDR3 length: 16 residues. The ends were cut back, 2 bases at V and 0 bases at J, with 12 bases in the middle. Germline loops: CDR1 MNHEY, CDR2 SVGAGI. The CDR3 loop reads CASSYDGSPSTDTQYF. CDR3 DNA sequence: TGTGCCAGCAGTTACGATGGGAGCCCTAGCACAGATACGCAGTATTTT.

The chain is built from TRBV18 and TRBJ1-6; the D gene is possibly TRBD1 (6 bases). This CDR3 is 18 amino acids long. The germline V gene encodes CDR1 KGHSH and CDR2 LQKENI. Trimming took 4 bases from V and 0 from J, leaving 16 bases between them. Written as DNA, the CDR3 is TGTGCCAGCTCACTAGGACAGATCCAGAGCTCCTATAATTCACCCCTCCACTTT. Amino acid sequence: CASSLGQIQSSYNSPLHF.

The CDR3 DNA follows: TGCAGCGTTTCGGGGGGTTTCGGTCAGCCCCAGCATTTT. Its translation: CSVSGGFGQPQHF. The rearrangement joins TRBV29-1 to TRBJ1-5; possibly TRBD1 for D (5 bases). V was cut by 5 bases and J by 6 bases, with 14 bases left in between. The CDR3 is 13 residues long. Germline V gives CDR1 SQVTM, CDR2 ANQGSEA.

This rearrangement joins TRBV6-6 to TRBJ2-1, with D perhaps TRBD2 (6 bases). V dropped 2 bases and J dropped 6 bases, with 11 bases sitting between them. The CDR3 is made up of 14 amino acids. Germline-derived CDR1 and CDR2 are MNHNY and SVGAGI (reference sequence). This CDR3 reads CASSYDGSPNEQFF. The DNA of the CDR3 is TGTGCCAGCAGTTACGACGGGAGCCCCAATGAGCAGTTCTTC.

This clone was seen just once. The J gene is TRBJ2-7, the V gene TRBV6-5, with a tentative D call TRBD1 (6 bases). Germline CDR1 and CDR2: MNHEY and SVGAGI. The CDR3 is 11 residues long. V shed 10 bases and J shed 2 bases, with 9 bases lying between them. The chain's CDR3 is CATGQTYEQYF. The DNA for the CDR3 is TGTGCCACCGGACAGACCTACGAGCAGTACTTC.

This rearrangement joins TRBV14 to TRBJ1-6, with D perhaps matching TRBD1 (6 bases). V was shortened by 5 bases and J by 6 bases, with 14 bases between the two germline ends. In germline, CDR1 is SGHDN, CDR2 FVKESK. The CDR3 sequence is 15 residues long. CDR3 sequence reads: CASSARQASNSPLHF. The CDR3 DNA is TGTGCCAGCAGCGCCCGACAGGCGTCTAATTCACCCCTCCACTTT.

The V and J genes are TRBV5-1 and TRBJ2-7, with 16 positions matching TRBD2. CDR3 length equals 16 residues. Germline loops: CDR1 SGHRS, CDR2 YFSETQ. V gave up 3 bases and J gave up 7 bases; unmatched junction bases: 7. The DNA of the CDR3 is TGCGCCAGCAGCTCAGGGACTAGCGGGAGGGCCGGTGAGCAGTACTTC. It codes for CASSSGTSGRAGEQYF.

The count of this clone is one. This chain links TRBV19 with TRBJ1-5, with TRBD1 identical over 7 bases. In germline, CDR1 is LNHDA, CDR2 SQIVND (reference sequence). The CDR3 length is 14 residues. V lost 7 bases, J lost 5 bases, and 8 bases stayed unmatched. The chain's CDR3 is CASTTGVPHQPQHF. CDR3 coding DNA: TGTGCCAGTACTACAGGGGTCCCCCATCAGCCCCAGCATTTT.

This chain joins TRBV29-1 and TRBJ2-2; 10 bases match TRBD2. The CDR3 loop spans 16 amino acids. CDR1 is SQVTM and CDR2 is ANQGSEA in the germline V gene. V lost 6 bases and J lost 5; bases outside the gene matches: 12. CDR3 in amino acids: CSVRLEAGGWTGELFF. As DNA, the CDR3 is TGCAGCGTCCGCTTAGAAGCGGGAGGGTGGACCGGGGAGCTGTTTTTT.

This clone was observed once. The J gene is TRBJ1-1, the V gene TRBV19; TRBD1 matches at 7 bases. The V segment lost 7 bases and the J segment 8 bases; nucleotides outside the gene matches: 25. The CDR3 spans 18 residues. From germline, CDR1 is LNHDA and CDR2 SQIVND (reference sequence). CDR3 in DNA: TGTGCCAGTACGCCCCTGGGGGTGTCGAGACAGGGTGGGAGAGAAGCTTTCTTT. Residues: CASTPLGVSRQGGREAFF.

The CDR3 region has the DNA TGTGCCAGCAGGGGAGGGACGGCTAACTATGGCTACACCTTC. Amino acids: CASRGGTANYGYTF. The genes are TRBV6-1 and TRBJ1-2; TRBD1 is a possible D gene (5 bases). Germline V gene lookup returns CDR1 MNHNS and CDR2 SASEGT. This CDR3 contains 14 residues. Trimming shortened V by 6 bases and J by 0 bases, and 11 bases separated the two germline ends.

The CDR3 is CASSLGTNRNSGELFF. CDR3 DNA: TGTGCCAGCAGCCTAGGGACAAACCGAAATAGCGGGGAGCTGTTTTTT. This chain uses TRBV7-6 with TRBJ2-2, with D perhaps TRBD1 (6 bases). The CDR3 length is 16 residues. In germline, CDR1 is SGHVS, CDR2 FNYEAQ. The germline V and J ends were trimmed by 5 bases and 7 bases, with 20 bases remaining between them.

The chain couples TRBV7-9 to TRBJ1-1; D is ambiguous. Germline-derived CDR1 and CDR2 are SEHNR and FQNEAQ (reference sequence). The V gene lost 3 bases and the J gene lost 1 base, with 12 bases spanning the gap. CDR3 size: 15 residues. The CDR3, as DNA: TGTGCCAGCAGCTTTCCTAGGACTAAGAACACTGAAGCTTTCTTT. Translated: CASSFPRTKNTEAFF.

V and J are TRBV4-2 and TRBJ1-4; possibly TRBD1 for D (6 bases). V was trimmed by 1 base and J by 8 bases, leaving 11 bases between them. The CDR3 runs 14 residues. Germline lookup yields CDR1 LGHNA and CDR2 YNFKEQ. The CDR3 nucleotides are TGTGCCAGCAGCCAAGGGGACATACAGGAAAAACTGTTTTTT. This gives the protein CASSQGDIQEKLFF.

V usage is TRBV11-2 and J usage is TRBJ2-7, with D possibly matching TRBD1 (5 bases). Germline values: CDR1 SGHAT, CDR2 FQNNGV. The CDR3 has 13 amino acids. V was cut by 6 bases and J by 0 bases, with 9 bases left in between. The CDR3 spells CASRYDSSYEQYF. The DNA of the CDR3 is TGTGCCAGCAGATACGACAGCTCCTACGAGCAGTACTTC.

CDR3 sequence (DNA): TGTGCCAGCAGTTTCGGACTAGGGGGCACAGATACGCAGTATTTT. Its translation: CASSFGLGGTDTQYF. V and J are TRBV6-1 and TRBJ2-3, with TRBD2 matching over 7 bases. There are 15 residues in the CDR3. V dropped 5 bases and J dropped 1; count of bases not matched to a gene: 6. Germline V gene data show CDR1 as MNHNS and CDR2 as SASEGT.

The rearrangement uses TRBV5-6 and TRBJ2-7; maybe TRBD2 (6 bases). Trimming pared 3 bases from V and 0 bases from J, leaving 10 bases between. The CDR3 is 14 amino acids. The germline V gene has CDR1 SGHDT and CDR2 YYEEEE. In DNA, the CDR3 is TGTGCCAGCAGCTGGGGCGGGACCTCCTACGAGCAGTACTTC. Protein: CASSWGGTSYEQYF.

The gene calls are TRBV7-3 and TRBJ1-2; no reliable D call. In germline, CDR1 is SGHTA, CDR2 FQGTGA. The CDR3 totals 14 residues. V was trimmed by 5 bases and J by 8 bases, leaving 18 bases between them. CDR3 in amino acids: CASSPNPLLRGYTF. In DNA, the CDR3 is TGTGCCAGCAGCCCAAATCCCCTCTTGAGGGGCTACACCTTC.

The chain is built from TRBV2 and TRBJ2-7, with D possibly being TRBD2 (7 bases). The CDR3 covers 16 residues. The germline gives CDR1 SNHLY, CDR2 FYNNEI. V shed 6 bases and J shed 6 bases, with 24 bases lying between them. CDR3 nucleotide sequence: TGTGCCAGCAGCTACTTTGACAGGTCTCCGGGAGGCGAGCAGTACTTC. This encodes CASSYFDRSPGGEQYF. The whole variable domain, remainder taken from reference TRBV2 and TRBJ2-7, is EPEVTQTPSHQVTQMGQEVILRCVPISNHLYFYWYRQILGQKVEFLVSFYNNEISEKSEIFDDQFSVERPDGSNFTLKIRSTKLEDSAMYFCASSYFDRSPGGEQYFGPGTRLTVT.

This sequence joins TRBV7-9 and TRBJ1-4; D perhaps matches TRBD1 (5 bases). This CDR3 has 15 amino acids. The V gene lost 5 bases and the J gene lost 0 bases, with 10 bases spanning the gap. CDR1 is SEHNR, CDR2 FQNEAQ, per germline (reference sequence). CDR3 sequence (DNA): TGTGCCAGCAGCCCACAGGAAACAACTAATGAAAAACTGTTTTTT. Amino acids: CASSPQETTNEKLFF. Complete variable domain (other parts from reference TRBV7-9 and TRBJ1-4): DTGVSQNPRHKITKRGQNVTFRCDPISEHNRLYWYRQTLGQGPEFLTYFQNEAQLEKSRLLSDRFSAERPKGSFSTLEIQRTEQGDSAMYLCASSPQETTNEKLFFGSGTQLSVL.

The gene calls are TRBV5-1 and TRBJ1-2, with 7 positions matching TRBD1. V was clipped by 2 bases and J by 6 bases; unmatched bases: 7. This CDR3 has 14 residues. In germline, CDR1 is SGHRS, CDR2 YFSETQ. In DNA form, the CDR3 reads TGCGCCAGCAGCTTATCCGGGACAGAGGATGGCTACACCTTC. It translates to CASSLSGTEDGYTF.